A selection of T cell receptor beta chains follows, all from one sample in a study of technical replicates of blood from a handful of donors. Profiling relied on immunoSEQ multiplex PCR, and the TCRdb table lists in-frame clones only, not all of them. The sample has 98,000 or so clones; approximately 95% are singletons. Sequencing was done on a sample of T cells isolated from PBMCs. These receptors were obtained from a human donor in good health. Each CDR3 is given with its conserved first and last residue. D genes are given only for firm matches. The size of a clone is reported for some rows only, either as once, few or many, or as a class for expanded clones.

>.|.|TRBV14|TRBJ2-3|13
TGTGCCAGCAGCCAAGTTATCACAGATACGCAGTATTTT
CASSQVITDTQYF
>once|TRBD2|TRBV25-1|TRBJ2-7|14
TGTGCCAGTCTCGGGACTAGCGGGTACGGCGAGCAGTACTTC
CASLGTSGYGEQYF
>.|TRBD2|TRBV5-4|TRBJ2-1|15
TGTGCCAGCAGCTTGACTAGCGGTTCCTACAATGAGCAGTTCTTC
CASSLTSGSYNEQFF
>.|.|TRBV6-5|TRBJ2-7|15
TGTGCCAGCAGTTACTGGGGTTTTTCGGACTCCGAGCAGTACTTC
CASSYWGFSDSEQYF
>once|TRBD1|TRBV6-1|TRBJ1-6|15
TGTGCCAGCAGAGGGACAGGGGTACTGAATTCACCCCTCCACTTT
CASRGTGVLNSPLHF
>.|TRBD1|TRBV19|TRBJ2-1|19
TGTGCCAGCAGTCGGAGGGGACAGGGAGCCTTGAGCTCCTACAATGAGCAGTTCTTC
CASSRRGQGALSSYNEQFF
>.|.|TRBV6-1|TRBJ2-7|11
TGTGCCAGCAGTGATATGTACGAGCAGTACTTC
CASSDMYEQYF
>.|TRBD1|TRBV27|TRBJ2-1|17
TGTGCCAGCAGTTTATGGTTAGAGACAGGGAGACCCAATGAGCAGTTCTTC
CASSLWLETGRPNEQFF
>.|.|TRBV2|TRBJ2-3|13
TGTGCCAGCAGGGTAGGGGCCAGGGATACGCAGTATTTT
CASRVGARDTQYF
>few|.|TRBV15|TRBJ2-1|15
TGTGCCACCAGCAGTGGCTGGGGCGGGATCGATGAGCAGTTCTTC
CATSSGWGGIDEQFF
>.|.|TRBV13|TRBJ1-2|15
TGTGCCAGCAGCTTAGGGGCCGAAGCTAACTATGGCTACACCTTC
CASSLGAEANYGYTF
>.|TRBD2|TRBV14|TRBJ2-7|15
TGTGCCAGCAGCCAAGATCTAGCGGGAGTCCACGAGCAGTACTTC
CASSQDLAGVHEQYF
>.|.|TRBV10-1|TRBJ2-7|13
TGCGCCAGCAGTGAGGTTCCGGGTAGCGAGCAGTACTTC
CASSEVPGSEQYF
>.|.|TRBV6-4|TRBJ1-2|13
TGTGCCAGCAGTGACCAGGGAACCTATGGCTACACCTTC
CASSDQGTYGYTF
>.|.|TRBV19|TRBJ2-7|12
TGTGCCACCCGGGACAACTCCTACGAGCAGTACTTC
CATRDNSYEQYF
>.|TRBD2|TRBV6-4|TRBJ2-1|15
TGTGCCAGCAGTGAGGGACTAGCGGCGAACAATGAGCAGTTCTTC
CASSEGLAANNEQFF
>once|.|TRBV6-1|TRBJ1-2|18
TGTGCCAGCAGTGGAGACGAGGGATTTTGGACGTCCAACTATGGCTACACCTTC
CASSGDEGFWTSNYGYTF
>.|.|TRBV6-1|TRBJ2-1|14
TGTGCCAGCAGGTTCCTCAGCTCCTACAATGAGCAGTTCTTC
CASRFLSSYNEQFF
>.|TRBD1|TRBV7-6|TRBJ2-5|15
TGTGCCAGCAGCCGCGGACAGGGTTGGAAAGAGACCCAGTACTTC
CASSRGQGWKETQYF
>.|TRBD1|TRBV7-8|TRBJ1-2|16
TGTGCCAGCAGCTTAGAGGGGACAGGGGCCTACTATGGCTACACCTTC
CASSLEGTGAYYGYTF
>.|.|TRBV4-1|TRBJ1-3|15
TGCGCCAGCAGCCGCCCTTGGAGCTCTGGAAACACCATATATTTT
CASSRPWSSGNTIYF
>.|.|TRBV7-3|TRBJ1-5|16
TGTGCCAGCGGAGTTAACCCGGGAGGGGGGAATCAGCCCCAGCATTTT
CASGVNPGGGNQPQHF
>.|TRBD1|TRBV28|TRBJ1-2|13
TGTGCCAGCAGTATTGGGACAGGGCTTGGCTACACCTTC
CASSIGTGLGYTF
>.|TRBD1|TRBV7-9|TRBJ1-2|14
TGTGCCAGCAGCCCTTTAAGACAGGGGTCAGGCTACACCTTC
CASSPLRQGSGYTF